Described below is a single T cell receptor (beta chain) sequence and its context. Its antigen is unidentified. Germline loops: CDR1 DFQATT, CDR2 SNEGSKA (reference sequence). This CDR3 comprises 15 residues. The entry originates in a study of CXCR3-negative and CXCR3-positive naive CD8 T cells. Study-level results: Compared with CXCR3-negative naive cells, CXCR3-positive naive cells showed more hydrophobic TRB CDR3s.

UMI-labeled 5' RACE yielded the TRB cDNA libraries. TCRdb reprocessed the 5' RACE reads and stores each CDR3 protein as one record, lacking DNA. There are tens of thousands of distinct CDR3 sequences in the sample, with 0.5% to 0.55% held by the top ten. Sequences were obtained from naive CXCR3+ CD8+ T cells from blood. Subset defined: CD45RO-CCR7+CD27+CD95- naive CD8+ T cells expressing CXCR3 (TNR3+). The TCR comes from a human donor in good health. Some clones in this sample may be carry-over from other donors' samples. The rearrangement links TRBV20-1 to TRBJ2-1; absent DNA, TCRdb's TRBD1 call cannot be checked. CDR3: CSARGGLQVPLGQFF.